The rows below give T cell receptor beta chains drawn from one sample of a study of blood T cell repertoires in COVID-19. Only in-frame clones appear in the TCRdb table, and some are missing; sequencing was by immunoSEQ multiplex PCR. The sample records about 86,000 clones, around four fifths being singletons. Sequencing used peripheral blood. All receptors derive from an older man with acute or convalescent COVID-19. CDR3s include the opening cysteine and the closing phenylalanine or tryptophan. The D gene is left open where the match is weak. Part of the rows lack a size; the others show once, few, many or a class for expanded clones.

j_call clone_size v_call d_call cdr3_nt cdr3_aa
TRBJ2-7 . TRBV19 TRBD1 TGTGCCACCGGGACAGGGACCTACGAGCAGTACTTC CATGTGTYEQYF
TRBJ2-5 . TRBV5-4 . TGTGCCAGCAGCTTGTTTGTGGGGGGGCCTCCAGAGACCCAGTACTTC CASSLFVGGPPETQYF
TRBJ1-4 . TRBV10-3 TRBD1 TGTGCCATCAGTGAGTTAGCAGGGGGAAGTGAAAAACTGTTTTTT CAISELAGGSEKLFF
TRBJ2-7 . TRBV4-1 TRBD2 TGCGCCAGCAGCCAAGATCCGGCGCGGGGGGCTTACGAGCAGTACTTC CASSQDPARGAYEQYF
TRBJ1-4 few TRBV4-2 . TGTGCCAGCAGCCGGGCCGGTTATCAGAATGAAAAACTGTTTTTT CASSRAGYQNEKLFF
TRBJ2-5 once TRBV5-6 . TGTGCCAGCAGCCTTGACCGGGTGGAGACCCAGTACTTC CASSLDRVETQYF
TRBJ2-5 . TRBV4-1 TRBD2 TGCGCCAGCAGCCAAGGGGTGGCTAGCGGGCAAGAGACCCAGTACTTC CASSQGVASGQETQYF
TRBJ1-2 . TRBV27 . TGTGCCAGCTCTACACTATCTAACTATGGCTACACCTTC CASSTLSNYGYTF
TRBJ2-3 . TRBV19 . TGTGCCAGTAGTTTGGGCTTAAGCACAGATACGCAGTATTTT CASSLGLSTDTQYF
TRBJ2-3 . TRBV30 TRBD2 TGTGCCTGGAGTGTAGGGCTAGCGGGGGCAACAGATACGCAGTATTTT CAWSVGLAGATDTQYF
TRBJ2-7 . TRBV7-8 . TGTGCCAGCAGCCCACAGCACGAGCAGTACTTC CASSPQHEQYF
TRBJ1-5 . TRBV5-1 . TGCGCCAGCAGCTTGGGCCCAGGAAGTCAGCCCCAGCATTTT CASSLGPGSQPQHF
TRBJ2-3 . TRBV14 . TGTGCCAGCAGCCGAGGACTTAGCACAGATACGCAGTATTTT CASSRGLSTDTQYF
TRBJ1-1 . TRBV2 . TGTGCCAGCAGTGACCTGAAGGCGGAGATCACTGAAGCTTTCTTT CASSDLKAEITEAFF
TRBJ1-6 . TRBV20-1 . TGCAGTGCTAGTGGGGCGGCCGGGACCTATAATTCACCCCTCCACTTT CSASGAAGTYNSPLHF
TRBJ1-2 . TRBV30 TRBD1 TGTGCCTGGAGTGAGGTCAGGGGGTACTATGGCTACACCTTC CAWSEVRGYYGYTF